A selection of T cell receptor beta chains follows, all from one sample in a study of radiotherapy plus CTLA-4 blockade in lung cancer. Generated by immunoSEQ multiplex PCR, the TCRdb table keeps only in-frame clones and is missing some. This table holds around 71,000 clones, 65% to 85% found once. The sample consisted of peripheral blood, taken from a patient treated with radiotherapy plus ipilimumab. Receptor source: a human donor with non-small cell lung cancer whose response to radiotherapy plus ipilimumab could not be evaluated. Some clones in this sample may be carry-over from other donors' samples. Each CDR3 is given with its conserved first and last residue. Fields, in order: J gene, clone size, V gene, D gene, CDR3 DNA, CDR3 protein. The D gene is left open where the match is weak. Only some rows state a clone size, as once, few, many or a class for expanded clones.

TRBJ2-2 | NA | TRBV29-1 | TRBD1 | TGCAGCGTTGGGCAGGGGGCGTACACCGGGGAGCTGTTTTTT | CSVGQGAYTGELFF
TRBJ2-1 | NA | TRBV2 | NA | TGTGCCAGCAGTACGCAGGGTGAGCAGTTCTTC | CASSTQGEQFF
TRBJ2-3 | NA | TRBV2 | TRBD2 | TGTGCCAGCCTCCGGGGGGGCGGCACAGATACGCAGTATTTT | CASLRGGGTDTQYF
TRBJ2-5 | NA | TRBV2 | NA | TGTGCCAGCACCCTGGGGGGTAGCCAAGAGACCCAGTACTTC | CASTLGGSQETQYF
TRBJ2-2 | NA | TRBV28 | NA | TGTGCCAGCACACCCCTCCGGGGTGGGACCGGGGAGCTGTTTTTT | CASTPLRGGTGELFF
TRBJ1-6 | few | TRBV9 | NA | TGTGCCAGCAGCGTAACCGGGGGTGATAATTCACCCCTCCACTTT | CASSVTGGDNSPLHF
TRBJ1-1 | NA | TRBV2 | NA | TGTGCCAGCAGTTTTTCGGTGAACACTGAAGCTTTCTTT | CASSFSVNTEAFF
TRBJ2-2 | NA | TRBV7-2 | TRBD2 | TGTGCCAGCAGCAAAACTAGCGGGGTAAACACCGGGGAGCTGTTTTTT | CASSKTSGVNTGELFF
TRBJ2-1 | once | TRBV7-2 | TRBD2 | TGTGCCAGCAGCCCGGGACTAGCGAACTACAATGAGCAGTTCTTC | CASSPGLANYNEQFF
TRBJ1-1 | few | TRBV12-5 | TRBD1 | TGTGCTAGTGCCCTACGGGACAGCGACACTGAAGCTTTCTTT | CASALRDSDTEAFF
TRBJ2-3 | NA | TRBV19 | TRBD2 | TGTGCCAGTAGTCCCAGACTAGCGGGGGGTACCCTTACTACGCAGTATTTT | CASSPRLAGGTLTTQYF
TRBJ1-1 | NA | TRBV4-1 | NA | TGCGCCAGCAGCCAATCTTGGGCAGGTCGTACTGAAGCTTTCTTT | CASSQSWAGRTEAFF
TRBJ1-1 | NA | TRBV18 | NA | TGTGCCAGCTCTCGACAGGAGAACACTGAAGCTTTCTTT | CASSRQENTEAFF